The sample holds a few counts of the clone carrying this TCR beta chain. Its specificity is unknown. The record originates from a study of response to subunit inactivated influenza vaccine. The study's findings and limits: Authors suggested that a seasonal influenza vaccination recruits few new T cells each time.

There are 14 residues in the CDR3. From germline, CDR1 is SNHLY and CDR2 FYNNEI. Trimming took off 5 bases at V and 1 base at J, with 8 bases between the two ends. One entry per CDR3 protein results from TCRdb running MiXCR on the RT-PCR reads. The sample carries about 310,000 distinct CDR3 sequences, about 20% recorded once. The J gene is TRBJ2-2, the V gene TRBV2; no definite D call. Sequenced material: PBMCs from blood, taken less than 22 months after vaccination. This TCR came from a man in his fifties or sixties who received an inactivated influenza vaccine. The CDR3 spells CASSTSRNTGELFF. CDR3 nucleotides: TGTGCCAGCAGTACGAGTCGGAACACCGGGGAGCTGTTTTTT.